A single sample is the source of the 22 T cell receptor beta chains below, sequenced in a study of T cells in Graves' hyperthyroidism and ophthalmopathy. Amplification of TCR beta CDR3 regions used RNA as the template. With the HTBI primer set, the TCR CDR3 went through a first round of RT-PCR. MiXCR, run by TCRdb on the multiplex PCR reads, gives a single entry per CDR3 protein. The sample yields some 560,000 distinct CDR3 sequences, about 15% seen once. The specimen sequenced was blood. The receptor source for this set is a woman aged 25 to 39 with Graves' hyperthyroidism.

This clonotype was picked up many times. This chain joins TRBV27 and TRBJ2-1, with unresolved D. CDR3 length: 13 residues. The V gene lost 1 base and the J gene lost 8 bases, with 9 bases spanning the gap. Germline V gives CDR1 MNHEY, CDR2 SMNVEV (reference sequence). Here the CDR3 reads CASSLFLGHEQFF. In DNA form, the CDR3 reads TGTGCCAGCAGTTTATTTCTAGGGCATGAGCAGTTCTTC.

This clonotype was seen at least ten times. The chain couples TRBV2 to TRBJ2-7; 8 bases agree with TRBD1. The CDR3 consists of 14 residues. Per the germline V gene, CDR1 is SNHLY and CDR2 is FYNNEI. The J segment lost 0 bases and the V segment lost 7 bases, leaving 5 bases of the junction unmatched. CDR3 protein: CASMWDRSSYEQYF. The CDR3 region has the DNA TGTGCCAGCATGTGGGACAGGAGCTCCTACGAGCAGTACTTC.

The table lists this clonotype with many counts. The chain carries TRBV12-3 or TRBV12-4 and TRBJ2-2, with a weak D call TRBD2 (6 bases). The CDR3 totals 15 residues. The germline V and J ends were trimmed by 6 bases and 4 bases, with 15 bases remaining between them. CDR3 nucleotides: TGTGCCAGCAGGATCCGGGACTCCTCCACCGGGGAGCTGTTTTTT. Protein sequence: CASRIRDSSTGELFF.

This clonotype was seen repeatedly, ten times or more. The chain combines TRBV20-1 with TRBJ2-5, with a possible D match to TRBD2 (5 bases). The CDR3 covers 12 residues. Germline V gene data show CDR1 as DFQATT and CDR2 as SNEGSKA (reference sequence). Trimming took off 4 bases at V and 3 bases at J, with 9 bases between the two ends. CDR3 amino acids: CSATLAEETQYF. CDR3 in DNA: TGCAGTGCTACGCTAGCTGAAGAGACCCAGTACTTC.

This clonotype has only a few counts. The rearrangement links TRBV29-1 to TRBJ2-2; maybe TRBD1 (5 bases). Trimming left V 3 bases short and J 4 bases short, with 12 bases between. Looked up from germline, CDR1 is SQVTM and CDR2 is ANQGSEA. This CDR3 has 14 amino acids. The CDR3 nucleotides read TGCAGCGTTGATCAGGGTGGCAGCACCGGGGAGCTGTTTTTT. Translation gives CSVDQGGSTGELFF.

The chain carries TRBV7-2 and TRBJ2-3, with TRBD1 matching over 12 bases. Germline-derived CDR1 and CDR2 are SGHTA and FQGNSA. After removal of 4 bases from V and 6 bases from J, the junction contained 5 bases not matched to a gene. The CDR3 has 15 amino acids. The CDR3 loop is CASSSGQGAWDTQYF. The CDR3, as DNA: TGTGCCAGCAGCTCGGGACAGGGGGCATGGGATACGCAGTATTTT.

Comments on this clonotype: This may come from a read error, since a much larger clone is one base off. The chain carries TRBV3-1 and TRBJ1-1; D unclear. The germline V gene has CDR1 LGHDT and CDR2 YNNKEL (reference sequence). V gave up 0 bases and J gave up 5 bases, with 7 bases separating them. This CDR3 has 13 residues. The CDR3 loop is CASSQDIQTEAFF. CDR3 in DNA: TGTGCCAGCAGCCAAGATATACAGACTGAAGCTTTCTTT.

This clonotype was seen only a few times. The V gene is TRBV11-2, the J gene TRBJ2-5; 12 bases are a match to TRBD1. The CDR3 covers 16 residues. Trimming removed 5 bases from V and 5 bases from J; junction bases left unmatched: 9. Germline values: CDR1 SGHAT, CDR2 FQNNGV. The DNA for the CDR3 is TGTGCCAGCAGCCCTTCGGGACAGGGGGCGAGGGAGACCCAGTACTTC. Amino acid sequence: CASSPSGQGARETQYF.

V usage is TRBV19 and J usage is TRBJ2-6; 9 bases are a match to TRBD1. The CDR3 has 19 amino acids. CDR1 and CDR2 from the germline V gene are LNHDA and SQIVND (reference sequence). After removal of 2 bases from V and 0 bases from J, the junction contained 8 bases not matched to a gene. This chain's CDR3 is CASSISFGTGSSGANVLTF. The CDR3, as DNA: TGTGCCAGTAGTATATCTTTCGGGACAGGGAGCTCTGGGGCCAACGTCCTGACTTTC.

The chain recombines TRBV5-1 with TRBJ2-6; D possibly corresponds to TRBD1 (5 bases). This CDR3 has 17 amino acids. The V and J ends lost 3 bases and 0 bases respectively, with 13 bases between them. Germline CDR1 and CDR2: SGHRS and YFSETQ. CDR3 nucleotide sequence: TGCGCCAGCAGCTCTACTAAGGACATCTCTGGGGCCAACGTCCTGACTTTC. It is translated as CASSSTKDISGANVLTF.

This clonotype was found many times. V and J are TRBV7-9 and TRBJ2-7, with D maybe TRBD2 (7 bases). The CDR3 consists of 16 residues. The V end lost 5 bases, the J end lost 5 bases, and 22 bases lay between the germline ends. Germline V gene lookup returns CDR1 SEHNR and CDR2 FQNEAQ (reference sequence). DNA of the CDR3: TGTGCCAGCAGCGGGGGGGACAAAATAAGTTACCACGAGCAGTACTTC. It specifies CASSGGDKISYHEQYF.

With regard to this clonotype: A much more abundant neighbour one base away suggests this may be a read error. V and J are TRBV12-3 or TRBV12-4 and TRBJ2-3; perhaps TRBD1 as D (5 bases). This CDR3 has 13 residues. CDR3 residues: CASSFRRTGTQYF. Written as DNA, the CDR3 is TGTGCCAGCAGTTTCCGTCGCACAGGTACGCAGTATTTT.

This clonotype came up many times. V and J are TRBV28 and TRBJ2-1; D unclear. The CDR3 runs 14 residues. Germline V gives CDR1 MDHEN, CDR2 SYDVKM. V lost 6 bases and J lost 5, with 14 bases in between. The CDR3 coding sequence is TGTGCCAGCAGGAACCGAGGTCTGAACAATGAGCAGTTCTTC. Protein product: CASRNRGLNNEQFF.

This clonotype was picked up a small number of times. The chain joins TRBV6-5 to TRBJ2-7, with 8 bases that match TRBD2. Germline CDR1 MNHEY, CDR2 SVGAGI. This CDR3 is 15 amino acids long. V dropped 0 bases and J dropped 4; count of bases not matched to a gene: 5. The CDR3 coding sequence is TGTGCCAGCAGTTACTCTGGGACTAGAGGGTACGAGCAGTACTTC. It specifies CASSYSGTRGYEQYF.

There are many counts of this clonotype. The chain employs TRBV28 and TRBJ2-7; 12 bases are a match to TRBD2. The CDR3 loop spans 15 amino acids. Trimming removed 5 bases from V and 3 bases from J; junction bases left unmatched: 5. Per the germline V gene, CDR1 is MDHEN and CDR2 is SYDVKM. CDR3 residues: CASSLRTSGNYEQYF. CDR3 bases: TGTGCCAGCAGTCTAAGGACTAGCGGGAACTACGAGCAGTACTTC.

The chain employs TRBV4-1 and TRBJ1-5; 7 nucleotides agree with TRBD1. V lost 5 bases, J lost 5 bases, and 3 bases stayed unmatched. Germline V gives CDR1 MGHRA, CDR2 YSYEKL. The CDR3 sequence is 13 residues long. CDR3 loop: CASSRGLDQPQHF. The DNA for the CDR3 is TGCGCCAGCAGCAGGGGGCTGGATCAGCCCCAGCATTTT.

This clonotype was counted a few times. This chain connects TRBV11-2 to TRBJ2-1; D gene uncertain. The CDR3 covers 16 residues. V dropped 5 bases and J dropped 10 bases, with 24 bases sitting between them. The V gene's germline CDR1 is SGHAT and CDR2 FQNNGV. CDR3 sequence: CASSLLTRDGLGEQFF. CDR3 DNA: TGTGCCAGCAGCCTACTTACACGCGACGGCCTTGGGGAGCAGTTCTTC.

Only a few counts were recorded for this clonotype. The J gene is TRBJ2-3, the V gene TRBV5-1; 13 positions agree with TRBD2. The V and J ends lost 4 bases and 4 bases, in that order; junction bases with no gene match: 12. The CDR3 runs 18 residues. Germline lookup yields CDR1 SGHRS and CDR2 YFSETQ. The DNA of the CDR3 is TGCGCCAGCAGCCCGGAAGGACTAGCGGGAGAGATGGCAGATACGCAGTATTTT. Translation: CASSPEGLAGEMADTQYF. Supplemented by reference TRBV5-1 and TRBJ2-3, the full variable domain reads KAGVTQTPRYLIKTRGQQVTLSCSPISGHRSVSWYQQTPGQGLQFLFEYFSETQRNKGNFPGRFSGRQFSNSRSEMNVSTLELGDSALYLCASSPEGLAGEMADTQYFGPGTRLTVL.

CDR3 nucleotide sequence: TGTGCCTGGACTACTAGCGGGAGGGGGGGCGAGCAGTTCTTC. This codes for CAWTTSGRGGEQFF. V and J are TRBV30 and TRBJ2-1; 13 bases agree with TRBD2. From germline, CDR1 is GTSNPN and CDR2 SVGIG (reference sequence). J was trimmed by 10 bases and V by 4 bases; bases with no gene match: 7. The CDR3 runs 14 residues.

To note about this clonotype: Just one base apart from a much larger clone, this may be a read error. This chain links TRBV2 with TRBJ2-1, with 10 nucleotides matching TRBD2. CDR1 is SNHLY and CDR2 is FYNNEI in the germline V gene. The CDR3 is made up of 14 amino acids. Here the CDR3 DNA reads TGTGCCAGCGATACTAGCGGGAACTACAATGAGCAGTCCTTC. Its protein is CASDTSGNYNEQSF.

This clonotype was picked up a small number of times. This chain uses TRBV2 with TRBJ2-2, with a weak D call TRBD2 (6 bases). The CDR3 has 16 residues. Germline values: CDR1 SNHLY, CDR2 FYNNEI. Trimming cost V 1 base and J 0 bases, with 9 bases left between them. The CDR3 sequence is CASSEEGLSNTGELFF. The CDR3 coding sequence is TGTGCCAGCAGTGAAGAGGGACTCTCGAACACCGGGGAGCTGTTTTTT.

The chain joins TRBV15 to TRBJ2-3, with D perhaps assigned TRBD1 or TRBD2 (6 bases each). Germline-derived CDR1 and CDR2 are LNHNV and YYDKDF (reference sequence). Trimming took off 0 bases at V and 5 bases at J, with 15 bases between the two ends. This CDR3 is 16 amino acids long. CDR3 residues: CATSRDLRGLEDTQYF. As DNA, the CDR3 is TGTGCCACCAGCAGAGATCTCCGGGGGCTGGAAGATACGCAGTATTTT.